One and the same sample provided the 21 T cell receptor beta chains below, sequenced in a study of shared clonotypes between healthy human individuals (dated by TCRdb to about 2020). Libraries were prepared through the immunoSEQ multiplex PCR assay. Held by TCRdb, this immuneACCESS table contains in-frame sequences only and omits some clones. Under half of the omission traces to an unresolved V gene where checked; the cause of the rest is unknown. The sample table holds some 1.5 million clones, of which 95% to 99% were seen once. Around 0.45% of the sample goes to the ten largest clones. Material for sequencing was naive CD4+ T cells sorted from blood. Read against the paper, the sample's cell subset or site label means: CD45RA+ positively selected. The receptors stem from a man aged 25-40 years in good health.

This chain connects TRBV11-3 to TRBJ2-1, with D unclear. With 1 base removed from V and 10 bases from J, the gap between germline ends came to 14 bases. Germline CDR1 SGHNT, CDR2 YENEEA. This CDR3 is 14 amino acids long. CDR3 DNA sequence: TGTGCCAGCAGCTTAGGTGGGCCCGTCGGGGAGCAGTTCTTC. It yields the protein CASSLGGPVGEQFF.

The V gene is TRBV7-2, the J gene TRBJ1-1; 8 nucleotides line up with TRBD1. The CDR3 is 18 residues long. With V trimmed by 1 base and J by 3 bases, 13 bases remained unmatched. Germline V lookup: CDR1 SGHTA, CDR2 FQGNSA. The CDR3 bases are TGTGCCAGCAGCTTAGGTCGGAGCAGGGGGCGCGGGGACACTGAAGCTTTCTTT. This gives the protein CASSLGRSRGRGDTEAFF.

The rearrangement links TRBV5-1 to TRBJ2-7; 10 positions agree with TRBD2. The germline V gene has CDR1 SGHRS and CDR2 YFSETQ. CDR3 length equals 15 residues. Losses at the gene ends were 1 base for V and 5 bases for J; bases not matched to a gene: 6. The CDR3 region is CASSLKREGLNEQYF. The CDR3 DNA reads as TGCGCCAGCAGCTTGAAGCGGGAGGGCCTCAACGAGCAGTACTTC.

The rearrangement joins TRBV29-1 to TRBJ2-7; D remains unclear. Germline CDR1 and CDR2: SQVTM and ANQGSEA. The CDR3 is made up of 13 amino acids. Trimming cost V 3 bases and J 0 bases, with 9 bases left between them. The DNA of the CDR3 is TGCAGCGTTGAGGCTGCTTCCTCCTACGAGCAGTACTTC. Its protein product is CSVEAASSYEQYF.

The rearrangement joins TRBV13 to TRBJ2-2; D might be TRBD1 or TRBD2, each matching 5 bases. The length of the CDR3 is 16 residues. Germline CDR1 PRHDT, CDR2 FYEKMQ (reference sequence). Trimming cost V 5 bases and J 1 base, with 14 bases left between them. CDR3 amino acids: CASSTLGTQNTGELFF. The CDR3 DNA sequence: TGTGCCAGCAGCACCCTGGGGACGCAGAACACCGGGGAGCTGTTTTTT.

In its sample, this clone was seen once. This rearrangement joins TRBV19 to TRBJ1-5; 8 nucleotides line up with TRBD1. The CDR3 runs 20 residues. V lost 5 bases to trimming and J lost 2 bases; unmatched junction nucleotides: 20. Germline V CDR1 and CDR2: LNHDA, SQIVND (reference sequence). The CDR3 DNA sequence: TGTGCCAGTAGTCCCAACCCCCGGACAGGGAACGGCAGGGGCAATCAGCCCCAGCATTTT. It encodes CASSPNPRTGNGRGNQPQHF. The whole variable domain, filled in from reference TRBV19 and TRBJ1-5, reads DGGITQSPKYLFRKEGQNVTLSCEQNLNHDAMYWYRQDPGQGLRLIYYSQIVNDFQKGDIAEGYSVSREKKESFPLTVTSAQKNPTAFYLCASSPNPRTGNGRGNQPQHFGDGTRLSIL.

This chain links TRBV5-1 with TRBJ2-2; a weak D match, TRBD1 (6 bases). The CDR3 extends over 15 amino acids. Per the germline V gene, CDR1 is SGHRS and CDR2 is YFSETQ. V was cut by 5 bases and J by 7 bases, with 18 bases left in between. The CDR3 spells CASRPPTGRGGELFF. CDR3 in DNA: TGCGCCAGCAGGCCCCCGACAGGCCGAGGCGGGGAGCTGTTTTTT. Based on the CDR3 plus reference TRBV5-1 and TRBJ2-2, the full variable domain is KAGVTQTPRYLIKTRGQQVTLSCSPISGHRSVSWYQQTPGQGLQFLFEYFSETQRNKGNFPGRFSGRQFSNSRSEMNVSTLELGDSALYLCASRPPTGRGGELFFGEGSRLTVL.

The chain couples TRBV5-1 to TRBJ2-1; D gene ambiguous. The CDR3 is made up of 14 amino acids. The germline CDR1 and CDR2 sequences are SGHRS and YFSETQ. V was cut by 0 bases and J by 9 bases, with 13 bases left in between. CDR3 sequence (DNA): TGCGCCAGCAGCTTGGGACAACTTCTGGGTGAGCAGTTCTTC. As protein: CASSLGQLLGEQFF.

The rearrangement uses TRBV5-1 and TRBJ2-5; D is unresolved. The V and J ends lost 2 bases and 0 bases respectively, with 8 bases between them. CDR3 length: 14 amino acids. The V gene's germline CDR1 is SGHRS and CDR2 YFSETQ. The CDR3 region has the DNA TGCGCCAGCAGCTTAGACGGTTACCAAGAGACCCAGTACTTC. It codes for CASSLDGYQETQYF.

This chain connects TRBV10-3 to TRBJ2-5; D remains ambiguous. Germline V gives CDR1 ENHRY, CDR2 SYGVKD. The CDR3 totals 12 residues. Trimming removed 3 bases from V and 5 bases from J, with 7 bases in between. The CDR3, as DNA: TGTGCCATCAGTGACTCCAGGGAGACCCAGTACTTC. It codes for CAISDSRETQYF.

The chain joins TRBV2 to TRBJ2-7; 10 positions agree with TRBD1. V was clipped by 8 bases and J by 6 bases; unmatched bases: 4. CDR3 length equals 12 residues. Germline CDR1 is SNHLY and CDR2 is FYNNEI. The CDR3 region has the DNA TGTGCCAGCGGACAGGGGGTAGGCGAGCAGTACTTC. Its protein is CASGQGVGEQYF.

V usage is TRBV19 and J usage is TRBJ1-1, with unresolved D. The CDR3 has 13 residues. Germline-derived CDR1 and CDR2 are LNHDA and SQIVND (reference sequence). V was clipped by 4 bases and J by 5 bases, with 11 bases between them. The CDR3: CASSTQRGTEAFF. In DNA form, the CDR3 reads TGTGCCAGTAGTACCCAACGTGGTACTGAAGCTTTCTTT.

V is TRBV6-4 and J is TRBJ1-5, with TRBD1 as a possible D gene (5 bases). The V end lost 6 bases, the J end lost 5 bases, and 11 bases lay between the germline ends. The CDR3 sequence is 13 residues long. Looked up from germline, CDR1 is MRHNA and CDR2 is SNTAGT. CDR3 region: CASSLGTDQPQHF. The CDR3 region has the DNA TGTGCCAGCAGCCTTGGGACCGATCAGCCCCAGCATTTT.

The chain employs TRBV5-4 and TRBJ2-5; D may be TRBD2 (5 bases). V gave up 4 bases and J gave up 1 base, with 14 bases separating them. The germline V gene encodes CDR1 SGHNT and CDR2 YYREEE (reference sequence). The CDR3 consists of 15 residues. The DNA of the CDR3 is TGTGCCAGCAGCCCTAGCCTTAGGGCCCAAGAGACCCAGTACTTC. It is translated as CASSPSLRAQETQYF.

The chain employs TRBV9 and TRBJ2-5; D unclear. Germline values: CDR1 SGDLS, CDR2 YYNGEE. The CDR3 extends over 14 amino acids. Trimming took 0 bases from V and 4 from J, leaving 10 bases between them. The CDR3 DNA sequence: TGTGCCAGCAGCGTAGCTACCTGGGGAGAGACCCAGTACTTC. Its protein is CASSVATWGETQYF.

The CDR3 nucleotides are TGTGCCAGCTCACGCACTTCCCCCCTGGGGAACTCCTACGAGCAGTACTTC. The encoded protein is CASSRTSPLGNSYEQYF. This chain connects TRBV18 to TRBJ2-7; D is ambiguous. Trimming cost V 4 bases and J 0 bases, with 19 bases left between them. The CDR3 covers 17 residues. Germline CDR1 is KGHSH and CDR2 is LQKENI.

The gene calls are TRBV4-1 and TRBJ2-2; D remains ambiguous. V lost 2 bases and J lost 1, with 5 bases in between. The CDR3 covers 14 residues. Germline CDR1 is MGHRA and CDR2 is YSYEKL. This CDR3 is CASSQPLNTGELFF. The CDR3 DNA follows: TGCGCCAGCAGCCAACCCCTGAACACCGGGGAGCTGTTTTTT.

The chain joins TRBV7-6 to TRBJ1-5, with TRBD1 identical over 10 bases. J gave up 3 bases and V 5 bases, and 10 bases lay outside the gene matches. Germline assignment: CDR1 SGHVS and CDR2 FNYEAQ. The CDR3 is 17 residues long. CDR3 region: CASSIQTGGRFNQPQHF. Written as DNA, the CDR3 is TGTGCCAGCAGCATCCAGACAGGGGGCCGATTCAATCAGCCCCAGCATTTT.

This chain links TRBV5-4 with TRBJ2-1, with D tentatively TRBD2 (5 bases). This CDR3 contains 13 residues. CDR1 SGHNT and CDR2 YYREEE come from the germline V gene (reference sequence). V lost 0 bases, J lost 9 bases, and 10 bases lay in between. CDR3 region: CASSLDGNGEQFF. The CDR3 DNA is TGTGCCAGCAGCTTGGACGGGAACGGTGAGCAGTTCTTC.

The V gene is TRBV19, the J gene TRBJ1-2, with 7 positions matching TRBD1. The V gene's germline CDR1 is LNHDA and CDR2 SQIVND (reference sequence). Germline trimming cut 8 bases from V and 10 bases from J; bases unmatched to any gene: 10. CDR3 size: 12 residues. The CDR3 DNA is TGTGCCAGTTCGGAGTGGGGACAGCTCTACACCTTC. Its protein is CASSEWGQLYTF.

The rearrangement joins TRBV28 to TRBJ2-3; unclear D gene. This CDR3 is 14 amino acids long. Trimming removed 7 bases from V and 0 bases from J, with 11 bases in between. Germline lookup yields CDR1 MDHEN and CDR2 SYDVKM. The CDR3, as DNA: TGTGCCAGCACTTTCTTGGGAAGCACAGATACGCAGTATTTT. Its translation: CASTFLGSTDTQYF.